This T cell receptor beta chain was found in a study of blood T cell repertoires in COVID-19. Study-wide context: Spain, Italy and the United States supplied samples that represented acute and convalescent COVID-19. T cells, B-cell-depleted T cells, or PBMCs supplied cDNA or gDNA.

Trimming pared 3 bases from V and 9 bases from J, leaving 5 bases between. Germline CDR1 reads LGHNA; CDR2 reads YNFKEQ. This CDR3 has 11 amino acids. Original processing notes: Nucleated cell number was recorded as an estimate derived from reference gene primer amplification. The data were produced by immunoSEQ multiplex PCR, yet TCRdb's version contains in-frame clones alone and is incomplete. That table gives V, J and clone size, and the DNA gave D and trimming. The sample consists of approximately 140,000 clones, approximately 89% of them appearing once. The V and J genes are TRBV4-2 and TRBJ1-4; D is ambiguous. The receptor's source is a man aged 60 to 75 with active or convalescent COVID-19. Source material: peripheral blood. CDR3 protein: CASSQGKKLFF. The CDR3 DNA follows: TGTGCCAGCAGCCAGGGCAAAAAACTGTTTTTT.